Shown below are 30 T cell receptor beta chains from a single sample sequenced in a study of shared clonotypes between healthy human individuals. Assay: immunoSEQ multiplex PCR; the TCRdb copy retains only in-frame clones and omits some. The sample holds around 1,100,000 clones, 70% to 80% seen once. What was sequenced was memory CD4+ T cells from PBMCs. Regarding subset: CD45RA-negative fraction. These receptors were collected from a man in his late teens or twenties in good health. Some clones in this sample may be carry-over from other donors' samples.

The chain combines TRBV5-6 with TRBJ1-2; tentative D call: TRBD1 (5 bases). V lost 4 bases to trimming and J lost 8 bases, with 15 bases between them. This CDR3 comprises 13 residues. Germline CDR1 reads SGHDT; CDR2 reads YYEEEE. Here the CDR3 reads CASSLGAQRGYTF. In DNA, the CDR3 is TGTGCCAGCAGCCTAGGGGCGCAAAGAGGCTACACCTTC.

As to this clone: Being one base from a much bigger clone, this may be a read error. V usage is TRBV5-5 and J usage is TRBJ2-2, with 10 bases that match TRBD2. This CDR3 has 15 residues. After removal of 3 bases from V and 1 base from J, the junction contained 0 bases not matched to a gene. Germline loops: CDR1 SGHKS, CDR2 YYEKEE (reference sequence). CDR3 loop: CASSWTSGNTGELFF. The CDR3 DNA reads as TGTGCCAGCAGCTGGACTAGCGGGAACACCGGGGAGCTGTTTTTT.

The chain has TRBV10-3 and TRBJ1-2, with 9 bases lining up with TRBD1. Losses at the gene ends were 4 bases for V and 8 bases for J; bases not matched to a gene: 11. The CDR3 spans 15 residues. Looked up from germline, CDR1 is ENHRY and CDR2 is SYGVKD. The CDR3: CAISVTSGQGRGYTF. The CDR3 bases are TGTGCCATCAGTGTAACCTCGGGACAGGGTCGGGGCTACACCTTC.

Only one count was recorded for this clone. Other DNA variants within this sample encode the same CDR3. The rearrangement links TRBV5-1 to TRBJ1-3; weak D call: TRBD1 (6 bases). The V gene's germline CDR1 is SGHRS and CDR2 YFSETQ. V was trimmed by 3 bases and J by 1 base, leaving 8 bases between them. This CDR3 comprises 14 residues. CDR3 in DNA: TGCGCCAGCAGCTCAGGGGCGTCTGGAAACACCATATATTTT. It yields the protein CASSSGASGNTIYF.

V gene TRBV5-1 combines with J gene TRBJ2-7; tentatively, D is TRBD1 or TRBD2 (5 bases each). The CDR3 is 13 amino acids. Trimming took 4 bases from V and 6 from J, leaving 14 bases between them. CDR1 and CDR2 from the germline V gene are SGHRS and YFSETQ. CDR3 region: CASSTGPTTEQYF. As DNA, the CDR3 is TGCGCCAGCAGCACGGGACCCACCACCGAGCAGTACTTC.

The chain combines TRBV7-2 with TRBJ2-2, with D perhaps assigned TRBD1 or TRBD2 (5 bases each). The length of the CDR3 is 15 residues. V gave up 5 bases and J gave up 6 bases, with 16 bases separating them. Germline V gives CDR1 SGHTA, CDR2 FQGNSA. CDR3 in DNA: TGTGCCAGCAGCCCCATAGGGACCCGCGCCGGGGAGCTGTTTTTT. It translates to CASSPIGTRAGELFF.

There are many counts of this clone. The CDR3 DNA reads as TGTGCCAGCAGCTGGGGGACAGGGGCCAAAAACATTCAGTACTTC. This encodes CASSWGTGAKNIQYF. The J gene is TRBJ2-4, the V gene TRBV5-4; TRBD1 agrees at 9 bases. The CDR3 contains 15 residues. Germline V gene lookup returns CDR1 SGHNT and CDR2 YYREEE (reference sequence). With V trimmed by 3 bases and J by 1 base, 2 bases remained unmatched.

This chain joins TRBV5-4 and TRBJ1-1; D might be TRBD1 (6 bases). Germline V gene data show CDR1 as SGHNT and CDR2 as YYREEE (reference sequence). This CDR3 spans 15 amino acids. V gave up 1 base and J gave up 6 bases, with 16 bases separating them. Here the CDR3 reads CASSLRGGAVAEAFF. In DNA, the CDR3 is TGTGCCAGCAGCTTGAGGGGGGGCGCGGTGGCTGAAGCTTTCTTT.

The chain links TRBV5-1 to TRBJ2-7; perhaps D is TRBD1 or TRBD2 (5 bases each). Deletions cut 5 bases from V and 6 bases from J, with 18 bases between. The CDR3 totals 14 residues. Germline lookup yields CDR1 SGHRS and CDR2 YFSETQ. CDR3 DNA sequence: TGCGCCAGCAGTCCGGGACCTGGAGTTCCCGAGCAGTACTTC. This translates into CASSPGPGVPEQYF.

The chain uses TRBV5-1 and TRBJ2-7; 7 positions match TRBD2. This CDR3 region has 14 residues. Germline V gene data show CDR1 as SGHRS and CDR2 as YFSETQ. V lost 2 bases to trimming and J lost 2 bases; unmatched junction nucleotides: 4. CDR3 sequence (DNA): TGCGCCAGCAGCTTCCTGACTAGCACCTACGAGCAGTACTTC. Translating it yields CASSFLTSTYEQYF.

The V gene is TRBV28, the J gene TRBJ1-2; D is undetermined. Germline CDR1 reads MDHEN; CDR2 reads SYDVKM. The CDR3 length is 14 residues. V shed 4 bases and J shed 4 bases, with 13 bases lying between them. The CDR3 nucleotides are TGTGCCAGCAGTTCGCGTGGGCGGGGCTATGGCTACACCTTC. Protein: CASSSRGRGYGYTF.

This clone occurred once. The rearrangement uses TRBV29-1 and TRBJ2-5; maybe TRBD1 (5 bases). The CDR3 totals 13 residues. The germline V gene encodes CDR1 SQVTM and CDR2 ANQGSEA. Trimming cost V 2 bases and J 5 bases, with 12 bases left between them. CDR3 nucleotide sequence: TGCAGCGTTGAAATCGGCTCAGGGGAGACCCAGTACTTC. This translates into CSVEIGSGETQYF.

As regards this clone: Possible read error: a much larger clone is one base away. V usage is TRBV5-6 and J usage is TRBJ2-7; 8 bases line up with TRBD2. CDR3 length: 15 residues. CDR1 and CDR2 from the germline V gene are SGHDT and YYEEEE. The DNA of the CDR3 is TGTGCCAGCAGCTCGCCACTAGCGGATTCCTACGAGCGGTACTTC. Translated, it gives CASSSPLADSYERYF. Variable domain in full (rest from reference TRBV5-6 and TRBJ2-7): DAGVTQSPTHLIKTRGQQVTLRCSPKSGHDTVSWYQQALGQGPQFIFQYYEEEERQRGNFPDRFSGHQFPNYSSELNVNALLLGDSALYLCASSSPLADSYERYFGPGTRLTVT.

The chain couples TRBV5-6 to TRBJ1-1, with TRBD1 as a possible D gene (6 bases). Between the trimmed V and J ends, which lost 4 bases and 0 bases, there was a span of 13 bases. The CDR3 has 15 amino acids. The germline V gene has CDR1 SGHDT and CDR2 YYEEEE. CDR3 coding DNA: TGTGCCAGCAGCCCCAAGGGGGTCTTGAACACTGAAGCTTTCTTT. As protein: CASSPKGVLNTEAFF.

This clone came up a few times. This chain uses TRBV6-1 with TRBJ2-5, with D perhaps assigned TRBD1 or TRBD2 (5 bases each). CDR1 is MNHNS, CDR2 SASEGT, per germline. The CDR3 sequence is 14 residues long. V gave up 2 bases and J gave up 2 bases, with 9 bases separating them. The CDR3 is CASSEWGRQETQYF. DNA of the CDR3: TGTGCCAGCAGTGAATGGGGGAGACAAGAGACCCAGTACTTC.

A few counts support this clone. This sequence joins TRBV7-9 and TRBJ1-5; D unresolved. Trimming shortened V by 0 bases and J by 9 bases, and 6 bases separated the two germline ends. CDR3 length: 12 amino acids. Germline V gene lookup returns CDR1 SEHNR and CDR2 FQNEAQ (reference sequence). The CDR3: CASSLADGPQHF. CDR3 bases: TGTGCCAGCAGCTTAGCCGACGGGCCCCAGCATTTT.

This clone appeared a single time. The chain combines TRBV28 with TRBJ1-2; D may be TRBD1 (5 bases). Germline CDR1 MDHEN, CDR2 SYDVKM. This CDR3 region has 17 residues. Trimming stripped 5 bases from V and 9 bases from J, with 28 bases between. The CDR3 region is CASSPIPRMTAHRSYTF. The CDR3 DNA reads TGTGCCAGCAGTCCTATCCCCCGCATGACAGCCCACCGGAGCTACACCTTC.

The chain employs TRBV28 and TRBJ1-2; D is perhaps TRBD1 (6 bases). The ends were cut back, 6 bases at V and 8 bases at J, with 22 bases in the middle. Germline V lookup: CDR1 MDHEN, CDR2 SYDVKM. The CDR3 is 15 residues long. As DNA, the CDR3 is TGTGCCAGCAGAACGGTGGGGGGGCAGATCGGAGGCTACACCTTC. It is translated as CASRTVGGQIGGYTF.

This clone was recorded once. The genes are TRBV5-3 and TRBJ1-3; tentative D call: TRBD1 (5 bases). TRBV5-3 qualifies as an ORF whose function is uncertain. Trimming shortened V by 2 bases and J by 0 bases, and 9 bases separated the two germline ends. The CDR3 sequence is 15 residues long. In nucleotides, the CDR3 is TGTGCCAGAAGCTTCCAGGGACGCTCTGGAAACACCATATATTTT. This encodes CARSFQGRSGNTIYF.

The chain links TRBV6-6 to TRBJ1-1, with D unresolved. The CDR3 consists of 12 residues. V lost 8 bases and J 2 bases, leaving 9 bases between the germline ends. CDR1 MNHNY and CDR2 SVGAGI come from the germline V gene (reference sequence). CDR3 nucleotides: TGTGCCAGCTCTAGGCGAAACACTGAAGCTTTCTTT. Translated, it gives CASSRRNTEAFF.

This clone was recorded only once. The chain combines TRBV6-5 with TRBJ2-2; the D gene could be TRBD1 or TRBD2 (5 bases each). The V and J ends lost 4 bases and 5 bases respectively, with 8 bases between them. CDR1 is MNHEY and CDR2 is SVGAGI in the germline V gene. The CDR3 is made up of 13 amino acids. The CDR3 bases are TGTGCCAGCAGTTCGAGGGGAACCGGGGAGCTGTTTTTT. This gives the protein CASSSRGTGELFF.

The chain is built from TRBV7-9 and TRBJ1-4; no firm D call. Trimming pared 2 bases from V and 8 bases from J, leaving 9 bases between. This CDR3 has 13 residues. Germline loops: CDR1 SEHNR, CDR2 FQNEAQ (reference sequence). The CDR3, as DNA: TGTGCCAGCAGCTTATCGGGGTCCGAAAAACTGTTTTTT. It specifies CASSLSGSEKLFF. The full variable domain, in which reference TRBV7-9 and TRBJ1-4 provide the parts outside the CDR3, is DTGVSQNPRHKITKRGQNVTFRCDPISEHNRLYWYRQTLGQGPEFLTYFQNEAQLEKSRLLSDRFSAERPKGSFSTLEIQRTEQGDSAMYLCASSLSGSEKLFFGSGTQLSVL.

The chain has TRBV5-1 and TRBJ2-3; D unclear. Trimming removed 2 bases at V and 5 bases at J, with 9 bases between. The germline gives CDR1 SGHRS, CDR2 YFSETQ. This CDR3 has 13 residues. This CDR3 is CASSFATLDTQYF. In DNA form, the CDR3 reads TGCGCCAGCAGCTTTGCCACCTTAGATACGCAGTATTTT. Variable domain in full (rest from reference TRBV5-1 and TRBJ2-3): KAGVTQTPRYLIKTRGQQVTLSCSPISGHRSVSWYQQTPGQGLQFLFEYFSETQRNKGNFPGRFSGRQFSNSRSEMNVSTLELGDSALYLCASSFATLDTQYFGPGTRLTVL.

The gene calls are TRBV5-1 and TRBJ2-1; the D gene is possibly TRBD2 (6 bases). The length of the CDR3 is 16 residues. Germline CDR1 is SGHRS and CDR2 is YFSETQ. Trimming shortened V by 2 bases and J by 7 bases, and 19 bases separated the two germline ends. CDR3 nucleotide sequence: TGCGCCAGCAGCTTTCCAACGGGAGCGTTGGGGAATGAGCAGTTCTTC. It codes for CASSFPTGALGNEQFF. Filled out from reference TRBV5-1 and TRBJ2-1, the complete variable domain reads KAGVTQTPRYLIKTRGQQVTLSCSPISGHRSVSWYQQTPGQGLQFLFEYFSETQRNKGNFPGRFSGRQFSNSRSEMNVSTLELGDSALYLCASSFPTGALGNEQFFGPGTRLTVL.

The CDR3 here is CASSRGTSPTDTQYF. CDR3 bases: TGCGCCAGCAGCAGGGGGACTAGCCCCACAGATACGCAGTATTTT. J is TRBJ2-3 and V is TRBV5-1; TRBD2 matches 9 bases. The CDR3 totals 15 residues. V was clipped by 4 bases and J by 2 bases; unmatched bases: 5. Germline lookup yields CDR1 SGHRS and CDR2 YFSETQ.

This chain joins TRBV9 and TRBJ1-5, with D possibly being TRBD1 (6 bases). Germline CDR1 and CDR2: SGDLS and YYNGEE. The CDR3 spans 16 residues. V was cut by 0 bases and J by 5 bases, with 15 bases left in between. In DNA form, the CDR3 reads TGTGCCAGCAGCGTAGCTTACGGACAGCAAGATCAGCCCCAGCATTTT. Translation: CASSVAYGQQDQPQHF.

The rearrangement uses TRBV12-2 and TRBJ1-5. TRBV12-2 represents a pseudogene. The CDR3 totals 14 residues. CDR3 in DNA: TGTGCAAGTCGCCTCCGGGCCCAGTCTGGTCCCCAGCATTTT. Amino acid sequence: CASRLRAQSGPQHF.

V gene TRBV28 combines with J gene TRBJ2-5; 8 nucleotides agree with TRBD1. This CDR3 spans 15 amino acids. V gave up 3 bases and J gave up 2 bases; unmatched junction bases: 5. Germline V lookup: CDR1 MDHEN, CDR2 SYDVKM. DNA of the CDR3: TGTGCCAGCAGTTTCAGGGGGCGCTGGCAAGAGACCCAGTACTTC. Translating gives CASSFRGRWQETQYF.

This clone was observed a handful of times. CDR3 protein: CASSLGTGGPQETQYF. The CDR3 DNA follows: TGCGCCAGCAGCCTAGGGACAGGGGGACCCCAAGAGACCCAGTACTTC. The chain is built from TRBV5-1 and TRBJ2-5; 11 bases match TRBD1. Germline-derived CDR1 and CDR2 are SGHRS and YFSETQ. The length of the CDR3 is 16 residues. Trimming took 4 bases from V and 1 from J; bases not matched to a gene: 6.

Details on this clone: This sample also contains other DNA sequences that code for the same CDR3. This chain connects TRBV7-8 to TRBJ2-7; D may be TRBD1 (6 bases). The CDR3 extends over 13 amino acids. Germline loops: CDR1 SGHVS, CDR2 FQNEAQ. Trimming took off 5 bases at V and 2 bases at J, with 10 bases between the two ends. This chain's CDR3 is CASSLTGTYEQYF. The CDR3 DNA follows: TGTGCCAGCAGCCTCACAGGGACCTACGAGCAGTACTTC.